These 16 T cell receptor beta chains were all obtained from the same sample, sequenced in a study of blood T cell repertoires in COVID-19. Method: immunoSEQ multiplex PCR; TCRdb's copy keeps in-frame clones and lacks some. The sample contains over 120,000 clones, around 79% of which appear only once. What was sequenced was peripheral blood. Source of these receptors: a woman in her 70s with COVID-19, enrolled during active disease.

The CDR3 nucleotides read TGTGCCTGGAGTAAGGACAGGGGGCGCGGTGAGCAGTTCTTC. Translation: CAWSKDRGRGEQFF. The chain combines TRBV30 with TRBJ2-1, with TRBD1 matching 11 bases. Germline assignment: CDR1 GTSNPN and CDR2 SVGIG (reference sequence). CDR3 length equals 14 residues. With 2 bases clipped from V and 9 bases from J, the junction kept 6 bases outside the gene matches. The variable domain in full, completed from reference TRBV30 and TRBJ2-1, reads SQTIHQWPATLVQPVGSPLSLECTVEGTSNPNLYWYRQAAGRGLQLLFYSVGIGQISSEVPQNLSASRPQDRQFILSSKKLLLSDSGFYLCAWSKDRGRGEQFFGPGTRLTVL.

The rearrangement uses TRBV11-2 and TRBJ2-7; weak D call: TRBD1 (6 bases). CDR1 and CDR2 from the germline V gene are SGHAT and FQNNGV. Trimming stripped 6 bases from V and 7 bases from J, with 16 bases between. This CDR3 region has 13 residues. The DNA of the CDR3 is TGTGCCAGCAGACCCGGGACATCGGAGGAGCAGTACTTC. It specifies CASRPGTSEEQYF.

This sequence joins TRBV19 and TRBJ2-7; possibly TRBD2 for D (5 bases). Germline CDR1 reads LNHDA; CDR2 reads SQIVND (reference sequence). This CDR3 spans 13 amino acids. The V end was cut by 3 bases, the J end by 3 bases, with 9 bases between. The CDR3 here is CASSIRGFYEQYF. For the CDR3, the DNA is TGTGCCAGTAGTATTCGAGGGTTCTACGAGCAGTACTTC.

This chain joins TRBV7-2 and TRBJ1-6; D gene unclear. V lost 4 bases to trimming and J lost 0 bases, with 10 bases between them. CDR1 and CDR2 from the germline V gene are SGHTA and FQGNSA. The CDR3 extends over 16 amino acids. The CDR3 loop is CASSWLRSSYNSPLHF. CDR3 in DNA: TGTGCCAGCAGCTGGTTGAGGAGCTCCTATAATTCACCCCTCCACTTT.

The genes are TRBV28 and TRBJ1-2; D possibly corresponds to TRBD1 (5 bases). The CDR3 contains 13 residues. Germline lookup yields CDR1 MDHEN and CDR2 SYDVKM. The V and J ends lost 7 bases and 3 bases respectively, with 12 bases between them. CDR3 sequence: CASTKTGDYGYTF. The CDR3 bases are TGTGCCAGCACTAAGACGGGGGACTATGGCTACACCTTC.

V usage is TRBV15 and J usage is TRBJ2-7; perhaps TRBD1 as D (6 bases). The germline V and J ends were trimmed by 3 bases and 4 bases, with 13 bases remaining between them. CDR1 is LNHNV and CDR2 is YYDKDF in the germline V gene (reference sequence). The CDR3 has 14 amino acids. The CDR3 region is CATSRPGVSYEQYF. The DNA for the CDR3 is TGTGCCACCAGCAGGCCAGGGGTATCTTACGAGCAGTACTTC.

This clone was seen a single time. The rearrangement links TRBV6-5 to TRBJ2-5; the match to TRBD2 covers 10 bases. Germline CDR1 reads MNHEY; CDR2 reads SVGAGI. V was clipped by 1 base and J by 4 bases; unmatched bases: 3. The CDR3 runs to 15 residues. CDR3 sequence (DNA): TGTGCCAGCAGTTACTACCTAGCGGGGGTAGAGACCCAGTACTTC. Amino acids: CASSYYLAGVETQYF.

The J gene is TRBJ2-7, the V gene TRBV25-1, with 8 bases aligning to TRBD1. Per the germline V gene, CDR1 is MGHDK and CDR2 is SYGVNS. This CDR3 contains 15 residues. The ends lost 3 bases at V and 2 bases at J; junction bases unmatched: 6. The CDR3 sequence: CASSDPGTGTYEQYF. CDR3 DNA: TGTGCCAGCAGTGACCCCGGGACAGGCACCTACGAGCAGTACTTC.

This rearrangement joins TRBV6-6 to TRBJ2-7; possibly TRBD1 for D (6 bases). This CDR3 contains 15 residues. The germline V gene encodes CDR1 MNHNY and CDR2 SVGAGI (reference sequence). V lost 6 bases, J lost 2 bases, and 17 bases lay in between. The CDR3 sequence: CASRPLPDSTYEQYF. The CDR3 DNA is TGTGCCAGCAGGCCTCTCCCGGACAGTACCTACGAGCAGTACTTC.

The chain links TRBV5-6 to TRBJ2-7, with TRBD1 identical over 8 bases. After removal of 3 bases from V and 4 bases from J, the junction contained 9 bases not matched to a gene. CDR3 length: 15 amino acids. Germline lookup yields CDR1 SGHDT and CDR2 YYEEEE. The CDR3 sequence is CASSWGNRGLYEQYF. CDR3 bases: TGTGCCAGCAGCTGGGGGAACAGGGGGTTGTACGAGCAGTACTTC.

The chain recombines TRBV7-9 with TRBJ1-1; D not certain. Germline V gives CDR1 SEHNR, CDR2 FQNEAQ (reference sequence). The V gene lost 3 bases and the J gene lost 0 bases, with 11 bases spanning the gap. The CDR3 consists of 15 residues. This chain's CDR3 is CASSLFGRVNTEAFF. CDR3 coding DNA: TGTGCCAGCAGCTTGTTCGGGAGGGTGAACACTGAAGCTTTCTTT.

The gene calls are TRBV7-2 and TRBJ1-1; D is uncertain. The CDR3 consists of 16 residues. Trimming took off 0 bases at V and 1 base at J, with 12 bases between the two ends. The germline V gene has CDR1 SGHTA and CDR2 FQGNSA. The CDR3 here is CASSLAFGIGNTEAFF. In nucleotides, the CDR3 is TGTGCCAGCAGCTTAGCATTCGGTATCGGGAACACTGAAGCTTTCTTT.

This clone came up once. The J gene is TRBJ1-2, the V gene TRBV11-2; D is uncertain. With 5 bases removed from V and 1 base from J, the gap between germline ends came to 14 bases. The length of the CDR3 is 15 residues. Germline loops: CDR1 SGHAT, CDR2 FQNNGV. The CDR3 loop is CASSPNPTLNYGYTF. Here the CDR3 DNA reads TGTGCCAGCAGCCCGAATCCGACTCTTAACTATGGCTACACCTTC.

This clone was observed a single time. The chain combines TRBV2 with TRBJ1-2; TRBD1 matches at 8 bases. The CDR3 consists of 13 residues. CDR1 and CDR2 (germline): SNHLY, FYNNEI. V shed 8 bases and J 5 bases; nucleotides not matched to a gene: 7. As DNA, the CDR3 is TGTGCCAGCGGCGGACAGGGAGCTTATGGCTACACCTTC. Protein sequence: CASGGQGAYGYTF.

This chain connects TRBV5-6 to TRBJ2-7; 7 bases map to TRBD1. V lost 4 bases and J lost 6; bases outside the gene matches: 16. The V gene's germline CDR1 is SGHDT and CDR2 YYEEEE. The CDR3 is 16 amino acids. CDR3 sequence: CASSTPTGHGSGEQYF. The CDR3 DNA follows: TGTGCCAGCAGCACCCCGACAGGGCACGGTTCTGGCGAGCAGTACTTC.

The rearrangement links TRBV7-2 to TRBJ2-5, with D tentatively TRBD2 (6 bases). This CDR3 is 12 amino acids long. V was pared by 7 bases and J by 8 bases, with 14 bases between. Germline loops: CDR1 SGHTA, CDR2 FQGNSA. The CDR3 loop reads CASTKSGDTQYF. The CDR3 DNA reads TGTGCCAGCACCAAATCGGGGGACACCCAGTACTTC.